This entry features one TCR beta chain sequence. Indicated time point: newly diagnosed GD, antithyroid drugs for less than 3 months. Preparation of the TCR library used RNA extracted from PBMCs. Assembly of TCR beta libraries relied on iRepertoire HTBI primers together with Arm-PCR of CDR3 regions. Using its own MiXCR run on the multiplex PCR reads, TCRdb lists one record per CDR3 protein. In the table there are about 460,000 distinct CDR3 sequences, around 15% of which are singletons. These data originate in a study of regulatory T cells in long-lasting Graves disease. The CDR3 covers 14 residues. Trimming cost V 2 bases and J 7 bases; bases outside gene matches: 8. The V gene's germline CDR1 is SQVTM and CDR2 ANQGSEA. These same records also appear under a second study, on T cells in Graves' hyperthyroidism and ophthalmopathy.

The chain couples TRBV29-1 to TRBJ2-1, with 7 bases fitting TRBD2. The source was peripheral blood mononuclear cells (PBMCs), collected at new diagnosis, from a patient treated with antithyroid drugs. This sequence originates from a woman aged 45-65 years with Graves disease. Here the CDR3 reads CSVETGLGLNEQFF. In nucleotides, the CDR3 is TGCAGCGTTGAAACCGGACTAGGTTTGAATGAGCAGTTCTTC.